This T cell receptor beta chain is from a study of T cell repertoires in cytomegalovirus infection. Study summary: The public TCR beta signatures pointed to both CMV infection and matching HLA type. Study results and limitations: Of the TCR beta families, the public ones yielded a cumulative frequency that identified carriers of CMV plus the relevant HLA.

The CDR3 extends over 14 amino acids. Trimming left V 5 bases short and J 2 bases short, with 13 bases between. The germline CDR1 and CDR2 sequences are SGHTA and FQGNSA. This clonotype has at least ten counts. Its antigen is as yet unknown. One entry per CDR3 protein results from TCRdb running MiXCR on the reads. The data show 200,000 to 300,000 distinct CDR3 sequences, with roughly 9% seen just once and over 13% held by the top ten. The source material was PBMCs. The TCR comes from a human donor in good health (CMV status not recorded). Some clones in this sample may be carry-over from other donors' samples. This chain joins TRBV7-2 and TRBJ2-7; possibly TRBD2 for D (6 bases). CDR3 bases: TGTGCCAGCAGCGCGGGACCCGGACCCTACGAGCAGTACTTC. As protein: CASSAGPGPYEQYF. The full variable domain, its missing parts supplied by reference TRBV7-2 and TRBJ2-7, is GAGVSQSPSNKVTEKGKDVELRCDPISGHTALYWYRQSLGQGLEFLIYFQGNSAPDKSGLPSDRFSAERTGGSVSTLTIQRTQQEDSAVYLCASSAGPGPYEQYFGPGTRLTVT.